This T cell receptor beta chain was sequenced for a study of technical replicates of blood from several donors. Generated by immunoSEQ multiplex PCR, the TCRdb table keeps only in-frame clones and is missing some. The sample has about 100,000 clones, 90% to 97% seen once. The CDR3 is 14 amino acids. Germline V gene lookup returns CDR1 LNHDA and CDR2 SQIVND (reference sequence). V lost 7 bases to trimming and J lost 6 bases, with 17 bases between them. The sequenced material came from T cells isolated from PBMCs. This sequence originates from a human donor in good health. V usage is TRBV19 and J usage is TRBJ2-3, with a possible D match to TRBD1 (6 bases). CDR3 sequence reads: CASTPGQHGDTQYF. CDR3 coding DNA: TGTGCCAGTACCCCAGGACAGCACGGGGATACGCAGTATTTT. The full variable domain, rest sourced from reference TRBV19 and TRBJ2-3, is DGGITQSPKYLFRKEGQNVTLSCEQNLNHDAMYWYRQDPGQGLRLIYYSQIVNDFQKGDIAEGYSVSREKKESFPLTVTSAQKNPTAFYLCASTPGQHGDTQYFGPGTRLTVL.